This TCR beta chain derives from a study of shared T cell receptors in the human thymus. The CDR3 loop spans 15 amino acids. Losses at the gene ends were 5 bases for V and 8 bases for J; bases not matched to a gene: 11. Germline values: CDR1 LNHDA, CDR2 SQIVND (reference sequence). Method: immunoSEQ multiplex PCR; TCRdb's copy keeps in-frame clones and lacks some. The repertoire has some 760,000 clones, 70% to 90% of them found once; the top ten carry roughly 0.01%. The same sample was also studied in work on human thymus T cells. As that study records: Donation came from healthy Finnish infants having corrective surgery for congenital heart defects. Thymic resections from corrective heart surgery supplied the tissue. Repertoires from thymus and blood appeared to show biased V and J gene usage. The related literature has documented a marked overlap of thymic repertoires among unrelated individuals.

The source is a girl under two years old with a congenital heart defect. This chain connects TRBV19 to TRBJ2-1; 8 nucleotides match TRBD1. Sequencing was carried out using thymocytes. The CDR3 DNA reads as TGTGCCAGTAGTTCAACCGCTGGACAGGGTTATGAGCAGTTCTTC. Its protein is CASSSTAGQGYEQFF.